Presented here are 18 T cell receptor beta chains from one specimen sequenced in a study of CD8 T cells in ankylosing spondylitis (dated by TCRdb to 2016 to 2017). The library was prepared using 5' RACE. Reads for this sample came from an Illumina HiSeq 2500. The public reads were run again by TCRdb, first through fastp at Q25 and then through MiXCR, and only productive beta chains were kept. All rows with the same CDR3 protein become a single entry with the most common DNA and genes. Here the sample has about 260,000 distinct CDR3 sequences; 15% to 25% occur a single time. In total, the top ten clones hold roughly 7.3% of the sample. The material sequenced was blood, either unsorted or a sorted T cell fraction (not recorded which). All receptors derive from a male donor with ankylosing spondylitis or in good health (not recorded which).

The V and J genes are TRBV20-1 and TRBJ1-1, with D perhaps TRBD1 (5 bases). This CDR3 is built from 14 residues. Germline V lookup: CDR1 DFQATT, CDR2 SNEGSKA (reference sequence). CDR3: CSGTPAGPRTEAFF. The CDR3 DNA is TGCAGCGGAACCCCCGCAGGGCCCCGCACTGAAGCTTTCTTT.

This clonotype has ten or more counts. The chain has TRBV20-1 and TRBJ1-4; 8 bases are shared with TRBD1. V dropped 3 bases and J dropped 5; count of bases not matched to a gene: 2. This CDR3 contains 13 residues. Germline V lookup: CDR1 DFQATT, CDR2 SNEGSKA (reference sequence). The CDR3 here is CSASGDRNEKLFF. The CDR3, as DNA: TGCAGTGCTAGTGGGGACAGGAATGAAAAACTGTTTTTT.

A few counts support this clonotype. The rearrangement uses TRBV11-2 and TRBJ2-5; TRBD1 agrees at 8 bases. Germline loops: CDR1 SGHAT, CDR2 FQNNGV. The CDR3 spans 14 residues. Trimming at V came to 1 base and at J to 3 bases, leaving 1 base not matched to a gene. The CDR3 sequence: CASSLGTGKETQYF. In DNA, the CDR3 is TGTGCCAGCAGCTTAGGGACAGGGAAAGAGACCCAGTACTTC.

This chain joins TRBV29-1 and TRBJ2-1; 8 bases are shared with TRBD2. CDR1 is SQVTM, CDR2 ANQGSEA, per germline. Trimming removed 2 bases from V and 5 bases from J; junction bases left unmatched: 5. The CDR3 runs 14 residues. CDR3 loop: CSVELLAGNNEQFF. DNA of the CDR3: TGCAGCGTTGAATTGTTAGCGGGAAACAATGAGCAGTTCTTC.

This clonotype has only a few counts. The V and J genes are TRBV7-3 and TRBJ1-1; TRBD1 aligns across 9 bases. This CDR3 comprises 16 residues. Germline V gene sequence: CDR1 SGHTA, CDR2 FQGTGA. Trimming took 5 bases from V and 6 from J; bases not matched to a gene: 13. The CDR3 spells CASSKHTGTGSSEAFF. The CDR3 bases are TGTGCCAGCAGCAAGCATACCGGGACAGGGTCGTCTGAAGCTTTCTTT.

This clonotype was found a few times. The chain combines TRBV7-6 with TRBJ2-2; D may be TRBD1 or TRBD2 (6 bases each). CDR1 SGHVS and CDR2 FNYEAQ come from the germline V gene. CDR3 size: 17 residues. Trimming shortened V by 5 bases and J by 0 bases, and 16 bases separated the two germline ends. CDR3 DNA sequence: TGTGCCAGCAGCCCGCGAACGGGGGCTGCGAACACCGGGGAGCTGTTTTTT. The encoded protein is CASSPRTGAANTGELFF.

This clonotype has a count of ten or more. The rearrangement links TRBV28 to TRBJ2-3; no firm D call. Looked up from germline, CDR1 is MDHEN and CDR2 is SYDVKM. CDR3 size: 12 residues. V lost 6 bases, J lost 6 bases, and 10 bases lay in between. CDR3 nucleotides: TGTGCCAGCAGGGGCGATGTGGATACGCAGTATTTT. Amino acids: CASRGDVDTQYF.

This clonotype was picked up many times. The chain combines TRBV7-3 with TRBJ2-6, with TRBD1 matching over 7 bases. The germline CDR1 and CDR2 sequences are SGHTA and FQGTGA. The CDR3 is 15 residues long. With 5 bases clipped from V and 4 bases from J, the junction kept 5 bases outside the gene matches. In DNA, the CDR3 is TGTGCCAGCAGCCCACAGGGGTCAGGGGCCAACGTCCTGACTTTC. Translation: CASSPQGSGANVLTF.

The sample holds a few counts of this clonotype. The CDR3 loop reads CSARVGATPYGYTF. The DNA of the CDR3 is TGCAGTGCTAGAGTAGGGGCCACTCCCTATGGCTACACCTTC. This sequence joins TRBV20-1 and TRBJ1-2, with D possibly being TRBD1 (5 bases). The CDR3 is 14 residues long. Germline V CDR1 and CDR2: DFQATT, SNEGSKA (reference sequence). V lost 1 base and J lost 4, with 13 bases in between.

This chain links TRBV5-1 with TRBJ1-4; D is ambiguous. The CDR3 runs 13 residues. The germline gives CDR1 SGHRS, CDR2 YFSETQ. V was trimmed by 0 bases and J by 10 bases, leaving 10 bases between them. The CDR3 spells CASSLAPLGKLFF. DNA of the CDR3: TGCGCCAGCAGCTTGGCCCCTTTGGGAAAACTGTTTTTT.

The chain employs TRBV5-1 and TRBJ1-3; D ambiguous. Between the trimmed V and J ends, which lost 1 base and 4 bases, there was a span of 18 bases. This CDR3 region has 17 residues. In germline, CDR1 is SGHRS, CDR2 YFSETQ. Here the CDR3 reads CASSLKDVAGGGNTIYF. The DNA for the CDR3 is TGCGCCAGCAGCTTGAAAGACGTGGCAGGAGGAGGAAACACCATATATTTT.

CDR3 coding DNA: TGTGCCAGCAGCTTCAAACCAGGGGACCTCACAGATACGCAGTATTTT. Translated, it gives CASSFKPGDLTDTQYF. V gene TRBV9 combines with J gene TRBJ2-3; perhaps TRBD1 as D (6 bases). This CDR3 comprises 16 residues. Per the germline V gene, CDR1 is SGDLS and CDR2 is YYNGEE. Between the trimmed V and J ends, which lost 4 bases and 2 bases, there was a span of 17 bases.

J is TRBJ2-3 and V is TRBV20-1; the match to TRBD2 covers 9 bases. The V gene's germline CDR1 is DFQATT and CDR2 SNEGSKA (reference sequence). J lost 2 bases, V lost 5 bases, and 8 bases had no gene match. There are 15 residues in the CDR3. The CDR3 is CSADIAGEVTDTQYF. The CDR3 nucleotides read TGCAGTGCTGACATAGCGGGAGAGGTCACAGATACGCAGTATTTT.

The J gene is TRBJ2-1, the V gene TRBV12-3 or TRBV12-4; a possible D gene is TRBD2 (6 bases). The ends were cut back, 5 bases at V and 9 bases at J, with 20 bases in the middle. There are 15 residues in the CDR3. The CDR3 reads CASSGSLAGATEQFF. The CDR3 nucleotides are TGTGCCAGCAGTGGCTCACTAGCCGGGGCCACTGAGCAGTTCTTC.

The gene calls are TRBV12-3 or TRBV12-4 and TRBJ2-5, with 7 bases fitting TRBD1. The CDR3 extends over 18 amino acids. The CDR3 DNA sequence: TGTACCTGCAGTTTAGCTACGACAGGGCGAAAGTCCCAAGAGACCCAGTACTTC. This encodes CTCSLATTGRKSQETQYF.

The chain has TRBV28 and TRBJ1-2, with 9 bases matching TRBD1. CDR1 and CDR2 from the germline V gene are MDHEN and SYDVKM. Trimming at V came to 7 bases and at J to 10 bases, leaving 7 bases not matched to a gene. The CDR3 runs to 12 residues. The CDR3 sequence is CASTRTGVDYTF. The CDR3 region has the DNA TGTGCCAGCACAAGGACAGGGGTGGACTACACCTTC.

This clonotype appeared many times. This chain links TRBV5-1 with TRBJ2-3, with 7 bases fitting TRBD2. Germline V CDR1 and CDR2: SGHRS, YFSETQ. This CDR3 comprises 13 residues. V shed 8 bases and J 0 bases; nucleotides not matched to a gene: 3. CDR3 residues: CASGAGSTDTQYF. In DNA, the CDR3 is TGCGCCAGTGGAGCGGGGAGCACAGATACGCAGTATTTT.

The V and J genes are TRBV5-1 and TRBJ2-1, with D hard to call. With 0 bases removed from V and 10 bases from J, the gap between germline ends came to 14 bases. The CDR3 is 14 amino acids. Germline V gene data show CDR1 as SGHRS and CDR2 as YFSETQ. CDR3 nucleotides: TGCGCCAGCAGCTTGGACGGGCTCAATCTAGAGCAGTTCTTC. Amino acids: CASSLDGLNLEQFF.